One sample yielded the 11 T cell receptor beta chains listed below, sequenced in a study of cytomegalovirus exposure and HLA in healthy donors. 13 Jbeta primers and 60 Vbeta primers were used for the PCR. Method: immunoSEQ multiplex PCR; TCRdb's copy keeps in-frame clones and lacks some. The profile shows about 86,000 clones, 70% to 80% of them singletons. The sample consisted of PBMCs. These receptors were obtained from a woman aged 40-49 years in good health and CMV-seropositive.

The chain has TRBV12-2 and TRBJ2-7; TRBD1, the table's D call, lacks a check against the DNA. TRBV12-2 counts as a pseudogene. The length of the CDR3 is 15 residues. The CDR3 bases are TGTGCAAGTCGCTTAGATAAGGACAGGGTCTACGAGCAGTACTTC. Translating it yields CASRLDKDRVYEQYF.

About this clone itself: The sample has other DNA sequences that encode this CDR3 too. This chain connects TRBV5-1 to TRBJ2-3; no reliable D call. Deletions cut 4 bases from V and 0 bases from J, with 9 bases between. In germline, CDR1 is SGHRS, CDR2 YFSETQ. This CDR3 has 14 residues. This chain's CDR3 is CASSLGTSTDTQYF. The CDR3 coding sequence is TGCGCCAGCAGCCTGGGTACTAGCACAGATACGCAGTATTTT.

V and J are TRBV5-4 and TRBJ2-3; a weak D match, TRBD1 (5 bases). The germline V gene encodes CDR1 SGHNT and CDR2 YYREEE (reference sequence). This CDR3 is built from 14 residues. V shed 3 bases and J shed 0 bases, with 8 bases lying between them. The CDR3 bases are TGTGCCAGCAGCTCGGACACTAGCACAGATACGCAGTATTTT. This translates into CASSSDTSTDTQYF. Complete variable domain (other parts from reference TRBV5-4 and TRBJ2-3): ETGVTQSPTHLIKTRGQQVTLRCSSQSGHNTVSWYQQALGQGPQFIFQYYREEENGRGNFPPRFSGLQFPNYSSELNVNALELDDSALYLCASSSDTSTDTQYFGPGTRLTVL.

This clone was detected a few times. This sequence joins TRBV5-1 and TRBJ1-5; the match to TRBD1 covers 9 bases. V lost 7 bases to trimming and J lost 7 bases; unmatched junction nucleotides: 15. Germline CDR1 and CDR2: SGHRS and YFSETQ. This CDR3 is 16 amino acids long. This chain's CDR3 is CASRPDGTGGWQPQHF. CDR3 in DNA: TGCGCCAGCCGGCCAGATGGTACAGGGGGCTGGCAGCCCCAGCATTTT.

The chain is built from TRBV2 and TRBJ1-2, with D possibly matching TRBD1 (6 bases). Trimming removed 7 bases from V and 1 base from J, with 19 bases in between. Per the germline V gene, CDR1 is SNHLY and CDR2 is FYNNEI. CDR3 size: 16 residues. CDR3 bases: TGTGCCAGCACTGAGGGCCGGGACACCATTAACTATGGCTACACCTTC. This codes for CASTEGRDTINYGYTF.

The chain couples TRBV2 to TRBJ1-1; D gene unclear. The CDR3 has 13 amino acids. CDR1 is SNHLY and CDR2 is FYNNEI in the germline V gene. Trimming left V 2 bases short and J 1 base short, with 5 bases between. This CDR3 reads CASSEQQNTEAFF. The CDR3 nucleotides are TGTGCCAGCAGTGAACAACAGAACACTGAAGCTTTCTTT.

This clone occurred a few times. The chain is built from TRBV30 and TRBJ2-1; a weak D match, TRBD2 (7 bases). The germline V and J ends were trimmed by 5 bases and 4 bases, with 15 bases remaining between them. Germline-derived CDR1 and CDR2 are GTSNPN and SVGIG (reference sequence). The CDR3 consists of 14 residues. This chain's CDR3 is CAWVGGARYNEQFF. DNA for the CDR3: TGTGCCTGGGTGGGGGGGGCTCGGTACAATGAGCAGTTCTTC. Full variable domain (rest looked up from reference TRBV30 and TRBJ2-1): SQTIHQWPATLVQPVGSPLSLECTVEGTSNPNLYWYRQAAGRGLQLLFYSVGIGQISSEVPQNLSASRPQDRQFILSSKKLLLSDSGFYLCAWVGGARYNEQFFGPGTRLTVL.

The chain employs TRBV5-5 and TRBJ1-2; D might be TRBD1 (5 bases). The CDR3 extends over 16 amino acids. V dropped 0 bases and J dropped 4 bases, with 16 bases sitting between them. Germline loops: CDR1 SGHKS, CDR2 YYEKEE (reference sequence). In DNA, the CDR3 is TGTGCCAGCAGCTTGGCCGGGGGGGTAGGAGGCTATGGCTACACCTTC. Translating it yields CASSLAGGVGGYGYTF. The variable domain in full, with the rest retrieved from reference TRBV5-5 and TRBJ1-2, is DAGVTQSPTHLIKTRGQQVTLRCSPISGHKSVSWYQQVLGQGPQFIFQYYEKEERGRGNFPDRFSARQFPNYSSELNVNALLLGDSALYLCASSLAGGVGGYGYTFGSGTRLTVV.

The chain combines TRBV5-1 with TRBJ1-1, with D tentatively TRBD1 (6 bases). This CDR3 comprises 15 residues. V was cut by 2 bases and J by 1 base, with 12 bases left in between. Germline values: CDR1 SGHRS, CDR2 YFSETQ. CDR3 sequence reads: CASSFYRETNTEAFF. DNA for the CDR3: TGCGCCAGCAGCTTTTACAGGGAAACGAACACTGAAGCTTTCTTT. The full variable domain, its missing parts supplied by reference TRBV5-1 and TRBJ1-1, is KAGVTQTPRYLIKTRGQQVTLSCSPISGHRSVSWYQQTPGQGLQFLFEYFSETQRNKGNFPGRFSGRQFSNSRSEMNVSTLELGDSALYLCASSFYRETNTEAFFGQGTRLTVV.

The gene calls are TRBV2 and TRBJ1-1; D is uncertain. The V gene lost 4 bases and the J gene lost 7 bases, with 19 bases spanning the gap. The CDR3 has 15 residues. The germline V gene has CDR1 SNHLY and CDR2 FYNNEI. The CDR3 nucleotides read TGTGCCAGCAGTGTTGGGGATCTAGGAGGTAATGAAGCTTTCTTT. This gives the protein CASSVGDLGGNEAFF. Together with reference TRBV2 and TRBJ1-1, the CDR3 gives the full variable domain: EPEVTQTPSHQVTQMGQEVILRCVPISNHLYFYWYRQILGQKVEFLVSFYNNEISEKSEIFDDQFSVERPDGSNFTLKIRSTKLEDSAMYFCASSVGDLGGNEAFFGQGTRLTVV.

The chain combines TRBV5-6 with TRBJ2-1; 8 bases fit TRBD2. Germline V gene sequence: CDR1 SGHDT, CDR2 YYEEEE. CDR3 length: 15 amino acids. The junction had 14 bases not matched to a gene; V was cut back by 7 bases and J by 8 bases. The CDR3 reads CASHLGSGSLYEQFF. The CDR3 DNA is TGTGCCAGCCATTTGGGGAGCGGGAGTCTCTATGAGCAGTTCTTC.